This TCR beta chain was retrieved from a study of T-cell reconstitution after alpha-beta-depleted transplantation in children. Unique molecular identifiers were incorporated during preparation of the TCRbeta library. TCRdb reanalysed the PCR reads using MiXCR and keeps one entry per CDR3 protein. Found here are around 110,000 distinct CDR3 sequences, 9% to 12% of them singletons; the top ten hold under 35%. This clonotype has a handful of counts. The CDR3 spans 19 residues. Trimming cost V 0 bases and J 5 bases; bases outside gene matches: 10. Germline loops: CDR1 KGHSH, CDR2 LQKENI. This sequence joins TRBV18 and TRBJ2-2; 12 bases fit TRBD2. Here the sequenced sample was PBMCs, taken before TCRalphabeta/CD19-depleted stem cell transplant. The sequence was obtained from a boy younger than 10 with acute lymphoblastic leukemia, due to receive a stem cell transplant. The CDR3 DNA reads as TGTGCCAGCTCACCACCCGGACTAGCGGGGACGTTCCCAACCGGGGAGCTGTTTTTT. Translated: CASSPPGLAGTFPTGELFF.